These 20 T cell receptor beta chains originate from one sample sequenced in a study of blood T cell repertoires in COVID-19. Profiling relied on immunoSEQ multiplex PCR, and the TCRdb table lists in-frame clones only, not all of them. This table holds some 400,000 clones, nearly 90% found once. The specimen sequenced was peripheral blood. The receptors were sampled from a young man with active or convalescent COVID-19.

The chain joins TRBV19 to TRBJ1-5, with 7 bases matching TRBD1. V lost 8 bases and J lost 2; bases outside the gene matches: 9. The CDR3 is 15 residues long. Looked up from germline, CDR1 is LNHDA and CDR2 is SQIVND (reference sequence). This chain's CDR3 is CASGYRGSGNQPQHF. The CDR3 DNA is TGTGCCAGTGGGTACAGGGGTTCCGGCAATCAGCCCCAGCATTTT.

This clone was seen a single time. This sequence joins TRBV18 and TRBJ1-1, with D perhaps TRBD1 (6 bases). CDR1 and CDR2 (germline): KGHSH, LQKENI. CDR3 size: 15 residues. Trimming took off 1 base at V and 1 base at J, with 10 bases between the two ends. The chain's CDR3 is CASSPLDRPNTEAFF. The CDR3 nucleotides read TGTGCCAGCTCACCACTGGACAGACCGAACACTGAAGCTTTCTTT. Complete variable domain (other parts from reference TRBV18 and TRBJ1-1): NAGVMQNPRHLVRRRGQEARLRCSPMKGHSHVYWYRQLPEEGLKFMVYLQKENIIDESGMPKERFSAEFPKEGPSILRIQQVVRGDSAAYFCASSPLDRPNTEAFFGQGTRLTVV.

The V and J genes are TRBV6-5 and TRBJ2-3; 8 bases align to TRBD1. The CDR3 is 14 amino acids. The ends lost 6 bases at V and 6 bases at J; junction bases unmatched: 8. Germline-derived CDR1 and CDR2 are MNHEY and SVGAGI. This CDR3 is CASRRTGFDDTQYF. CDR3 DNA: TGTGCCAGCAGGAGGACAGGGTTCGATGATACGCAGTATTTT.

The genes are TRBV29-1 and TRBJ2-1; weak D call: TRBD2 (5 bases). The CDR3 extends over 14 amino acids. V was trimmed by 8 bases and J by 0 bases, leaving 14 bases between them. CDR1 is SQVTM, CDR2 ANQGSEA, per germline. CDR3 loop: CSSLPGSSYNEQFF. The CDR3 DNA reads as TGCAGCTCCCTTCCGGGAAGCTCCTACAATGAGCAGTTCTTC.

This chain uses TRBV5-4 with TRBJ1-5; D may be TRBD1 (6 bases). V lost 4 bases and J lost 9, with 23 bases in between. CDR1 SGHNT and CDR2 YYREEE come from the germline V gene (reference sequence). The CDR3 totals 16 residues. The CDR3 reads CASSPPGQGDPSPQHF. CDR3 DNA: TGTGCCAGCAGCCCGCCGGGACAAGGGGACCCTTCGCCCCAGCATTTT.

This rearrangement joins TRBV20-1 to TRBJ2-2; possibly TRBD2 for D (6 bases). The CDR3 runs 16 residues. The germline V gene encodes CDR1 DFQATT and CDR2 SNEGSKA (reference sequence). V was cut by 3 bases and J by 2 bases, with 16 bases left in between. The DNA for the CDR3 is TGCAGTGCTAGTCGGCGCGGGAAAGGCAACACCGGGGAGCTGTTTTTT. Protein product: CSASRRGKGNTGELFF.

The genes are TRBV14 and TRBJ2-7; D gene unclear. Germline assignment: CDR1 SGHDN and CDR2 FVKESK. Trimming shortened V by 1 base and J by 6 bases, and 4 bases separated the two germline ends. The CDR3 has 11 residues. The CDR3 sequence: CASSQGSEQYF. The CDR3 nucleotides are TGTGCCAGCAGCCAAGGTAGCGAGCAGTACTTC.

The chain joins TRBV15 to TRBJ1-1, with TRBD1 matching over 12 bases. The CDR3 consists of 15 residues. V lost 9 bases to trimming and J lost 3 bases; unmatched junction nucleotides: 8. Germline V gives CDR1 LNHNV, CDR2 YYDKDF (reference sequence). The CDR3 sequence: CATKPRDRGHTEAFF. In DNA form, the CDR3 reads TGTGCCACTAAACCCAGGGACAGGGGGCACACTGAAGCTTTCTTT.

This chain joins TRBV18 and TRBJ2-2; D is perhaps TRBD1 (6 bases). V was clipped by 5 bases and J by 3 bases, with 10 bases between them. Germline V gives CDR1 KGHSH, CDR2 LQKENI. CDR3 length: 14 amino acids. The CDR3 loop reads CASSWGQDTGELFF. The CDR3, as DNA: TGTGCCAGCTCATGGGGACAAGACACCGGGGAGCTGTTTTTT.

The rearrangement links TRBV9 to TRBJ2-3; 9 bases fit TRBD1. Germline CDR1 SGDLS, CDR2 YYNGEE. V was pared by 4 bases and J by 0 bases, with 6 bases of the junction left unmatched. CDR3 length: 16 amino acids. Here the CDR3 reads CASSPQGASSTDTQYF. CDR3 nucleotides: TGTGCCAGCAGCCCACAGGGGGCGTCGAGCACAGATACGCAGTATTTT.

The rearrangement links TRBV4-1 to TRBJ2-1; TRBD2 matches at 9 bases. Germline CDR1 is MGHRA and CDR2 is YSYEKL. The J segment lost 5 bases and the V segment lost 4 bases, leaving 6 bases of the junction unmatched. The length of the CDR3 is 15 residues. CDR3 sequence: CASSPRGGLDNEQFF. The CDR3 DNA follows: TGCGCCAGCAGCCCGCGGGGGGGCCTGGACAATGAGCAGTTCTTC.

This rearrangement joins TRBV6-6 to TRBJ2-1; 8 positions agree with TRBD2. The germline V gene has CDR1 MNHNY and CDR2 SVGAGI (reference sequence). The V segment lost 7 bases and the J segment 2 bases; nucleotides outside the gene matches: 4. This CDR3 contains 14 residues. The CDR3 nucleotides are TGTGCCAGCAACCAAGCGGGAGCCTACAATGAGCAGTTCTTC. This translates into CASNQAGAYNEQFF.

The CDR3 nucleotides read TGTGCCAGCAGCCCAGTCTCTGGAAACACCATATATTTT. Translating it yields CASSPVSGNTIYF. The chain combines TRBV7-2 with TRBJ1-3; D is uncertain. The CDR3 is 13 amino acids. V was trimmed by 5 bases and J by 0 bases, leaving 5 bases between them. CDR1 is SGHTA and CDR2 is FQGNSA in the germline V gene.

The chain carries TRBV28 and TRBJ2-7, with 9 bases that match TRBD1. The ends lost 6 bases at V and 7 bases at J; junction bases unmatched: 10. The CDR3 consists of 14 residues. Germline-derived CDR1 and CDR2 are MDHEN and SYDVKM. The CDR3, as DNA: TGTGCCAGCAGCTCTCCCGGGACAGGGATGGAGCAGTACTTC. Its translation: CASSSPGTGMEQYF.

This chain links TRBV7-9 with TRBJ1-1; D ambiguous. Germline loops: CDR1 SEHNR, CDR2 FQNEAQ (reference sequence). The CDR3 totals 9 residues. V lost 10 bases to trimming and J lost 8 bases, with 8 bases between them. For the CDR3, the DNA is TGTGCCACGAACTTGGAAGCTTTCTTT. This codes for CATNLEAFF.

The CDR3: CASSLPGLRGTDTQYF. The CDR3 DNA reads as TGTGCCAGCTCATTACCGGGGTTGCGCGGCACAGATACGCAGTATTTT. The chain has TRBV18 and TRBJ2-3, with D possibly matching TRBD2 (5 bases). Trimming took 5 bases from V and 1 from J, leaving 16 bases between them. CDR1 is KGHSH, CDR2 LQKENI, per germline. The CDR3 length is 16 residues.

The CDR3 DNA sequence: TGTGCCAGCAAAAAACTAGCGGGATGGGGAGAGACCCAGTACTTC. Translating gives CASKKLAGWGETQYF. The J gene is TRBJ2-5, the V gene TRBV27, with 10 bases lining up with TRBD2. Germline trimming cut 7 bases from V and 4 bases from J; bases unmatched to any gene: 9. Germline loops: CDR1 MNHEY, CDR2 SMNVEV (reference sequence). The CDR3 loop spans 15 amino acids.

This chain's CDR3 is CASSLQGSTDTQYF. CDR3 nucleotide sequence: TGTGCCAGCAGCCTCCAGGGGAGCACAGATACGCAGTATTTT. J is TRBJ2-3 and V is TRBV9; D possibly corresponds to TRBD1 (6 bases). This CDR3 comprises 14 residues. Germline assignment: CDR1 SGDLS and CDR2 YYNGEE. The V gene lost 4 bases and the J gene lost 0 bases, with 9 bases spanning the gap.

The rearrangement links TRBV18 to TRBJ2-2; the match to TRBD2 covers 8 bases. Germline V gives CDR1 KGHSH, CDR2 LQKENI. V was pared by 5 bases and J by 4 bases, with 6 bases of the junction left unmatched. The CDR3 consists of 15 residues. The CDR3 is CASSAGTRGTGELFF. The CDR3 DNA reads as TGTGCCAGCTCAGCCGGGACTAGAGGCACCGGGGAGCTGTTTTTT.

The genes are TRBV28 and TRBJ2-2, with 7 positions matching TRBD2. In germline, CDR1 is MDHEN, CDR2 SYDVKM. V trimming: 6 bases; J trimming: 7 bases; junction bases outside the gene matches: 2. The CDR3 is 12 residues long. The CDR3 bases are TGTGCCAGCAGGGGGGGGATCGGGGAGCTGTTTTTT. This gives the protein CASRGGIGELFF.